The entry that follows covers one TCR beta chain sequence. This sample is part of a study of blood T cell repertoires in COVID-19. Authors' data handling: Scientists estimated how many nucleated cells there were by amplifying reference gene primers. Data came from immunoSEQ multiplex PCR; TCRdb stores just in-frame clones and leaves some out. V and J calls and clone size follow that table, whereas D and trimming were derived from the DNA. The table shows 300,000 to 350,000 clones, with 90% occurring only once. CDR1 and CDR2 from the germline V gene are SGHTA and FQGTGA. J gave up 6 bases and V 1 base, and 7 bases lay outside the gene matches. The CDR3 extends over 16 amino acids.

The chain carries TRBV7-3 and TRBJ2-2; the match to TRBD2 covers 8 bases. The sequenced sample was PBMCs or T cells enriched from blood (not recorded which). The TCR was taken from a young woman with acute COVID-19. CDR3 residues: CASSLRAGAVAGELFF. For the CDR3, the DNA is TGTGCCAGCAGCTTAAGAGCGGGAGCGGTCGCCGGGGAGCTGTTTTTT.